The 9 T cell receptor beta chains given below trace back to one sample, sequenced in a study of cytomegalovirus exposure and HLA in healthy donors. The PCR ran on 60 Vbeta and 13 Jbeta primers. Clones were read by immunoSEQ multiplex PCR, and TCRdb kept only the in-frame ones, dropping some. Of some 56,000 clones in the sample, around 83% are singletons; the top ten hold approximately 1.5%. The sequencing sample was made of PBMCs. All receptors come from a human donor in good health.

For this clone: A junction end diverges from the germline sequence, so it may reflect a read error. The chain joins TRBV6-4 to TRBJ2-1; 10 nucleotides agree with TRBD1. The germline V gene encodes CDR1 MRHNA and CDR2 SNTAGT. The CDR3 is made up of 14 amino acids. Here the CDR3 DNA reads TGTGCCAGCAGTGCCTCGACAGGGGGCAATGAGAAGTTCTTC. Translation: CASSASTGGNEKFF.

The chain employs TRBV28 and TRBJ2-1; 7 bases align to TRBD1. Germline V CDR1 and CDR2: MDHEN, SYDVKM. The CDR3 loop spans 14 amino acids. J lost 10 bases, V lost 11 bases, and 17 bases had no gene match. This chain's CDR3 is CASKGSRGSQEQFF. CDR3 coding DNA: TGTGCCTCCAAAGGGTCCAGGGGGTCTCAAGAGCAGTTCTTC. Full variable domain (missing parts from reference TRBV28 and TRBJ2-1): DVKVTQSSRYLVKRTGEKVFLECVQDMDHENMFWYRQDPGLGLRLIYFSYDVKMKEKGDIPEGYSVSREKKERFSLILESASTNQTSMYLCASKGSRGSQEQFFGPGTRLTVL.

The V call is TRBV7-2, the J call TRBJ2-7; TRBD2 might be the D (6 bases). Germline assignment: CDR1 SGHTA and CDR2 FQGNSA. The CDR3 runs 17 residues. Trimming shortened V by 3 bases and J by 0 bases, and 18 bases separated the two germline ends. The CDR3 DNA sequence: TGTGCCAGCAGCTTCCAGAGACTAGGTAGAAGCTCCTACGAGCAGTACTTC. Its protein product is CASSFQRLGRSSYEQYF.

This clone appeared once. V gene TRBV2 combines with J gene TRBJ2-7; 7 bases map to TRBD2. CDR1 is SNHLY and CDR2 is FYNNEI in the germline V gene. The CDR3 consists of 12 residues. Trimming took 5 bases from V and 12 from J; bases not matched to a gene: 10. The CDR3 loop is CASSNAGLVLYF. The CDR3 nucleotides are TGTGCCAGCAGTAACGCAGGACTAGTTTTGTACTTC.

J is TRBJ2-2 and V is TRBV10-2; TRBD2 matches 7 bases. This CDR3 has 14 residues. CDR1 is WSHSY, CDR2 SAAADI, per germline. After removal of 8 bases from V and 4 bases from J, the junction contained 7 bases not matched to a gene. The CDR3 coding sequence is TGCGCCAGCGGCGGCCCGGGAGGCACCGGGGAGCTGTTTTTT. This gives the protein CASGGPGGTGELFF.

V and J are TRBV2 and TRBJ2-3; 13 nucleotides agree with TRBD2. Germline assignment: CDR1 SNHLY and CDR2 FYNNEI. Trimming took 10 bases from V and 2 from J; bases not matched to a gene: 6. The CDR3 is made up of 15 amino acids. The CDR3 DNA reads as TGTGCCACGGAAACTAGCGGGGGGGCCACAGATACGCAGTATTTT. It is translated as CATETSGGATDTQYF.

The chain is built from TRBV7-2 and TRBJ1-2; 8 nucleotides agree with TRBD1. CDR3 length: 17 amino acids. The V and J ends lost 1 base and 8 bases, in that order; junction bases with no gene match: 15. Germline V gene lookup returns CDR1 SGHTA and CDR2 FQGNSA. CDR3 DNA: TGTGCCAGCAGCTTAGAATTTGGGCAGGGGGCTATGGAAGGCTACACCTTC. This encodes CASSLEFGQGAMEGYTF.

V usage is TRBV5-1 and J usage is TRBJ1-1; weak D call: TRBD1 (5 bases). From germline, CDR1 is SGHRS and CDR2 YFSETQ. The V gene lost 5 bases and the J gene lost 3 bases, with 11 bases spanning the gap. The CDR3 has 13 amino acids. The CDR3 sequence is CASSPRVDTEAFF. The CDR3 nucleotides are TGCGCCAGCAGTCCCAGGGTGGACACTGAAGCTTTCTTT.

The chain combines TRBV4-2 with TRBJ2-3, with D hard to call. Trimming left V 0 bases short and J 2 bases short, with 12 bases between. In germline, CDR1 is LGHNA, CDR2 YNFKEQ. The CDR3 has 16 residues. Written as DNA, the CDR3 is TGTGCCAGCAGCCAAGAAGCAAGATCGCACACAGATACGCAGTATTTT. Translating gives CASSQEARSHTDTQYF.